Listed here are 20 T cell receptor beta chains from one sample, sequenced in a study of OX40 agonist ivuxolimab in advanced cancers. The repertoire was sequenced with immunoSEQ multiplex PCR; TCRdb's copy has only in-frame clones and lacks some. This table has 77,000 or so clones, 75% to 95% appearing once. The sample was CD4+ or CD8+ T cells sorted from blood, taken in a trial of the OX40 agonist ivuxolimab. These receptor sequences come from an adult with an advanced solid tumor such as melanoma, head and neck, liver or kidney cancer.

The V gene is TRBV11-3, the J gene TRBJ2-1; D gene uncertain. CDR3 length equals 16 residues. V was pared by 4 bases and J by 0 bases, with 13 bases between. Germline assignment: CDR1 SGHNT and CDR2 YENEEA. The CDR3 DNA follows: TGTGCCAGCAGCTCCGGCGACTCAAGCTCCTACAATGAGCAGTTCTTC. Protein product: CASSSGDSSSYNEQFF. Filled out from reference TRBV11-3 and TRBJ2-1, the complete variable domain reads EAGVVQSPRYKIIEKKQPVAFWCNPISGHNTLYWYLQNLGQGPELLIRYENEEAVDDSQLPKDRFSAERLKGVDSTLKIQPAELGDSAVYLCASSSGDSSSYNEQFFGPGTRLTVL.

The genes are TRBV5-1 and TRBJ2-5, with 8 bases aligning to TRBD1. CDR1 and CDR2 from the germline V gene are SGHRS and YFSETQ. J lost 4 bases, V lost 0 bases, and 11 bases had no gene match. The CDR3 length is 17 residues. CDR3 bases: TGCGCCAGCAGCTTGGGGCCAGAGACAGGGGAAGGAGAGACCCAGTACTTC. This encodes CASSLGPETGEGETQYF.

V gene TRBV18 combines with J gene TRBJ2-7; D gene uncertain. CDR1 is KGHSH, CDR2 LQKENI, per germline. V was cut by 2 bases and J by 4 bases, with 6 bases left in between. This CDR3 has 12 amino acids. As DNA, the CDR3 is TGTGCCAGCTCACCAGGGTTATACGAGCAGTACTTC. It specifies CASSPGLYEQYF.

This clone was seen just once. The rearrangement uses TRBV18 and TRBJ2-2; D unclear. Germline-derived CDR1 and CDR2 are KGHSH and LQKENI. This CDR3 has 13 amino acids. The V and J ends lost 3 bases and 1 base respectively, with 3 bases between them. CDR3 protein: CASSPGNTGELFF. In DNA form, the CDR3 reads TGTGCCAGCTCACCCGGGAACACCGGGGAGCTGTTTTTT.

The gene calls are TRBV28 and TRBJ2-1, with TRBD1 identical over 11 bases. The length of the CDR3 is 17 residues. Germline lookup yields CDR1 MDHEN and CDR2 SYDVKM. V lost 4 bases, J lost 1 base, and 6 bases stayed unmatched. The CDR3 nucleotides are TGTGCCAGCAGTTCCCCCGGGACAGGGGGGTCCTACAATGAGCAGTTCTTC. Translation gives CASSSPGTGGSYNEQFF.

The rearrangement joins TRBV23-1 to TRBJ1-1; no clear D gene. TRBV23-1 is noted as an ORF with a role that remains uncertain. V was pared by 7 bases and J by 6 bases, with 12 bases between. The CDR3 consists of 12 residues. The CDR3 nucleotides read TGCGCCAGCACCCCTAACCGGTCTGAAGCTTTCTTT. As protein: CASTPNRSEAFF.

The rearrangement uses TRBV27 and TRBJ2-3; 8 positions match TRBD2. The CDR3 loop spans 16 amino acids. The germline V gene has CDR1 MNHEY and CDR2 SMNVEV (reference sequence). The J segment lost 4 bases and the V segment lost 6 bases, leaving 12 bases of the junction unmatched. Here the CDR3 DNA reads TGTGCCAGCAGCCTGGAGCCGGGACTAGTTCCAGATACGCAGTATTTT. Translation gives CASSLEPGLVPDTQYF.

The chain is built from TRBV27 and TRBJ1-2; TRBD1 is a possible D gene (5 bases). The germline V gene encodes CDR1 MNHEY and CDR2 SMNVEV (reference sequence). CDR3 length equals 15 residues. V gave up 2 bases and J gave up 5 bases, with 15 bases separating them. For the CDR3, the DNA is TGTGCCAGCAGTTTAAGTTCGGGGGTTGGATATGGCTACACCTTC. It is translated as CASSLSSGVGYGYTF.

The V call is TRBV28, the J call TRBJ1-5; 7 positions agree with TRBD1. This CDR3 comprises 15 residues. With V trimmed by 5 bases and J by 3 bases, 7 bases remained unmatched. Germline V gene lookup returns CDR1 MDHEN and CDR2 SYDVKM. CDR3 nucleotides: TGTGCCAGCAGTCCACACAGGGGACCCAATCAGCCCCAGCATTTT. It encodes CASSPHRGPNQPQHF.

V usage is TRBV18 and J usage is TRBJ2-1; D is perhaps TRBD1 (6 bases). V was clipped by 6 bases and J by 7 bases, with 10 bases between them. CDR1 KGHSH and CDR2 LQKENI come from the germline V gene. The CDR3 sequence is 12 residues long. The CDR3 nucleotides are TGTGCCAGCTCGAAGGGGGTAAATGAGCAGTTCTTC. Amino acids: CASSKGVNEQFF.

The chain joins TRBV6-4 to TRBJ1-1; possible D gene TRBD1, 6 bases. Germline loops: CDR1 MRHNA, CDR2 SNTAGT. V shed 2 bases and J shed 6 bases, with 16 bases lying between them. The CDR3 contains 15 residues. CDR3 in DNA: TGTGCCAGCAGTGACAATCACAGGGTGGGGGCTGAAGCTTTCTTT. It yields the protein CASSDNHRVGAEAFF.

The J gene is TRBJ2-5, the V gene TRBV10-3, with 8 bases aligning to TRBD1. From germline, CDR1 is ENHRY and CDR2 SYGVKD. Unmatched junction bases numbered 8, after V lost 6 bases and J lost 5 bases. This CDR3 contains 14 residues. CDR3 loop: CAIRTGQGLETQYF. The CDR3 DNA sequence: TGTGCCATCAGAACTGGACAGGGATTGGAGACCCAGTACTTC.

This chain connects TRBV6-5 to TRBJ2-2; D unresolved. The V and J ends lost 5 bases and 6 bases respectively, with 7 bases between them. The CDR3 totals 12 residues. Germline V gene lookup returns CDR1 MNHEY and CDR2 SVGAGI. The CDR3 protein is CASSIWPGELFF. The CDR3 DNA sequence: TGTGCCAGCAGTATCTGGCCCGGGGAGCTGTTTTTT.

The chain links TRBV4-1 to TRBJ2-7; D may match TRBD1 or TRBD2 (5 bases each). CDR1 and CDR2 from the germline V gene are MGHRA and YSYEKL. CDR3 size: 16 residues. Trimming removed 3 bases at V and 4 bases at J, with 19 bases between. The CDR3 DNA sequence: TGCGCCAGCAGCCATACCCGGGGCCGAAACTTGTACGAGCAGTACTTC. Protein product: CASSHTRGRNLYEQYF.

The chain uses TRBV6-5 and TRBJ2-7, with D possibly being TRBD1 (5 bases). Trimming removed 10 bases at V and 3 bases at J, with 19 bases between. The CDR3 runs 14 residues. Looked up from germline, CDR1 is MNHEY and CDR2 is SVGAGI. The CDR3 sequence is CANGSGSYYYEQYF. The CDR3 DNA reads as TGTGCCAACGGGTCAGGGTCCTATTACTACGAGCAGTACTTC.

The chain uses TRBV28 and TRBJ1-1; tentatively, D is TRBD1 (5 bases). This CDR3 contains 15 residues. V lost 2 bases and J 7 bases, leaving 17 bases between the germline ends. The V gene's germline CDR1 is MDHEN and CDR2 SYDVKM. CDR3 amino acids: CASSLIGARGYEAFF. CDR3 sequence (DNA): TGTGCCAGCAGTTTAATCGGGGCCAGAGGTTATGAAGCTTTCTTT.

CDR3 region: CAWSGGTTYNEQFF. The CDR3 DNA is TGTGCCTGGAGCGGGGGGACCACATACAATGAGCAGTTCTTC. This sequence joins TRBV30 and TRBJ2-1; 7 positions agree with TRBD2. The CDR3 extends over 14 amino acids. Germline V CDR1 and CDR2: GTSNPN, SVGIG (reference sequence). V dropped 3 bases and J dropped 4; count of bases not matched to a gene: 6.

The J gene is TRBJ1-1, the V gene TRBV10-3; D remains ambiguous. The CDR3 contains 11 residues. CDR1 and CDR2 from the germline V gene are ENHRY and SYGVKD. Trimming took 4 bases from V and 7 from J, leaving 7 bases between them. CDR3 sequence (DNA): TGTGCCATCAGTGTGACGGGTGAAGCTTTCTTT. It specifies CAISVTGEAFF.

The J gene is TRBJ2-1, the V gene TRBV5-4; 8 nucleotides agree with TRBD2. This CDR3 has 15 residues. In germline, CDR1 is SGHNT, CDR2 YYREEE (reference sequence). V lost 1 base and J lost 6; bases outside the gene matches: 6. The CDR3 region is CASSLLAGGSNEQFF. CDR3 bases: TGTGCCAGCAGCTTGCTTGCGGGGGGAAGCAATGAGCAGTTCTTC.

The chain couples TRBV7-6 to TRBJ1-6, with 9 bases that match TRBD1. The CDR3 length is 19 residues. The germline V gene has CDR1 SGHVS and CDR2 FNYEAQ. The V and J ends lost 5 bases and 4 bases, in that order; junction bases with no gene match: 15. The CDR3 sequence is CASSPKPTEDRGYNSPLHF. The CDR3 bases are TGTGCCAGCAGCCCAAAACCAACCGAGGACAGGGGATATAATTCACCCCTCCACTTT. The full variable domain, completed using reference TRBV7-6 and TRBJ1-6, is GAGVSQSPRYKVTKRGQDVALRCDPISGHVSLYWYRQALGQGPEFLTYFNYEAQQDKSGLPNDRFSAERPEGSISTLTIQRTEQRDSAMYRCASSPKPTEDRGYNSPLHFGNGTRLTVT.